This TCR beta chain emerged from a study of beta chain features in type 1 diabetes. Overall study findings and caveats: The study found moderately but significantly shorter TCRB CDR3s in all four CD4+ subsets of Type 1 diabetes patients.

As for this clone: Its cognate antigen is unknown.

V was cut by 1 base and J by 3 bases, with 13 bases left in between. This CDR3 contains 14 residues. The germline V gene has CDR1 GTSNPN and CDR2 SVGIG (reference sequence). The isolated RNA, all of it, was reverse transcribed, so expressed TCRB transcripts were what got sequenced. Data came from immunoSEQ multiplex PCR; TCRdb stores just in-frame clones and leaves some out. The data contain nearly 700,000 clones, around an eighth of them singletons. The chain links TRBV30 to TRBJ2-7; the D gene is possibly TRBD2 (6 bases). The sequencing sample was made of naive CD4+ T cells from blood. This clonotype was sampled from a man between 18 and 29 years old with type 1 diabetes. CDR3 in amino acids: CAWSAGGKGYEQYF. CDR3 DNA: TGTGCCTGGAGTGCGGGCGGGAAGGGCTACGAGCAGTACTTC.